The source of this T cell receptor (beta chain) is a study of control samples from healthy donors and cancer patients (TCRdb year 2020). A word on this clone: The antigen it binds to is not known. No per-base quality is available; no much larger clone lies one base away.

The V and J ends are trimmed by 2 bases and 1 base, leaving 6 bases between them. The CDR3 starts with the cysteine, ends with the phenylalanine, and has 14 residues. Only the CDR3 DNA stays, 42 bases, in frame from base 1. The germline V gene (reference sequence) gives CDR1 as LGHDT and CDR2 as YNNKEL. To prepare the library, the immunoSEQ multiplex PCR assay was applied. This is the immuneACCESS table as TCRdb keeps it, with only in-frame sequences that have V and J called. A part of the clones is gone; compared with another copy, unresolved V genes explain less than half, and the rest is unexplained. Counted in this sample were about 150,000 clones; approximately 96% of them appeared once. The ten largest clonotypes hold approximately 6% of the sample.

The source of this sequence is a man aged 35 to 55 in good health. The sample comprised blood. The sequence joins TRBV3-1 (or the pseudogene TRBV3-2) to TRBJ1-3; TRBD1 is a weak D gene call, 5 bases matching. The sequenced DNA: TGTGCCAGCAGCCAAAGGGGTTCTGGAAACACCATATATTTT. It is translated as CASSQRGSGNTIYF.